This T cell receptor (beta chain) was sequenced in a study of cytomegalovirus exposure and HLA in healthy donors. Study context: In a previous analysis, some 110 million unique TCR beta sequences were found from about 190 million T cells. Study observations and caveats: TCR beta V- and J-gene trimming was later associated with a missense DCLRE1C variant. An analysis that was carried out later associated 16,951 TCR beta sequences with HLA alleles at 0.05 false discovery rate.

A note on this clone: The target antigen is unknown. In the same sample, other DNA sequences code for this CDR3.

The CDR3 is made up of 15 amino acids. Germline V lookup: CDR1 MNHEY, CDR2 SMNVEV (reference sequence). Trimming took off 4 bases at V and 0 bases at J, with 10 bases between the two ends. Use of 60 Vbeta and 13 Jbeta primers characterized the PCR. The method was immunoSEQ multiplex PCR; TCRdb's version includes in-frame clones alone and lacks a portion of them. In the table there are more than 150,000 clones, around 81% of which are singletons. This chain uses TRBV27 with TRBJ2-1; D is perhaps TRBD1 (5 bases). The sequence derives from a middle-aged man in good health and CMV-seronegative. The specimen sequenced was PBMCs. The CDR3 protein is CASSSTGSSYNEQFF. CDR3 nucleotide sequence: TGTGCCAGCAGTTCCACAGGATCCTCCTACAATGAGCAGTTCTTC.